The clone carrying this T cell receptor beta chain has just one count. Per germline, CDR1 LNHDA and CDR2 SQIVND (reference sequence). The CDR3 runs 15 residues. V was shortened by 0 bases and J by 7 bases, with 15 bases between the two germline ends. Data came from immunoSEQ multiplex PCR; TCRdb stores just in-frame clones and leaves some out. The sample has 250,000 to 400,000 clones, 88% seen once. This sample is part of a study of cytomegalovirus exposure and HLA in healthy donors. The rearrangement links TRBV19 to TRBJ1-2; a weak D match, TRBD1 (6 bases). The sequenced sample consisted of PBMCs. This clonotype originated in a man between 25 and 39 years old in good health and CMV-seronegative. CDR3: CASSIEGTPLGGYTF. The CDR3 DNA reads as TGTGCCAGTAGTATAGAAGGGACACCCCTGGGTGGCTACACCTTC.